These 13 T cell receptor beta chains were all obtained from the same sample, sequenced in a study of blood T cells in healthy people across ages. Next came a second PCR, run for about 6 to 11 cycles, which used a sample-barcoded 5' primer along with a J-beta primer mix. TCRdb used MiXCR to reprocess the 5' RACE reads, holding one entry per CDR3 protein. Of roughly 930,000 distinct CDR3 sequences in the sample, under 50% were seen once. The specimen was blood. The source of these receptors is a man under 40 in good health.

The chain links TRBV12-3 or TRBV12-4 to TRBJ1-2; TRBD1 matches at 8 bases. Trimming at V came to 4 bases and at J to 12 bases, leaving 10 bases not matched to a gene. This CDR3 is 13 amino acids long. The CDR3 DNA is TGTGCCAGCAGTTCCGGACAGGGAGGAGGCCACACCTTC. It translates to CASSSGQGGGHTF.

This clonotype was detected a few times. J is TRBJ1-6 and V is TRBV7-6; the D gene is possibly TRBD1 (5 bases). This CDR3 spans 16 amino acids. V was clipped by 3 bases and J by 5 bases, with 14 bases between them. The V gene's germline CDR1 is SGHVS and CDR2 FNYEAQ. CDR3: CASSFLGPGNNSPLHF. CDR3 nucleotides: TGTGCCAGCAGCTTTTTGGGGCCGGGGAATAATTCACCCCTCCACTTT.

This clonotype has more than one count but fewer than ten. The V gene is TRBV20-1, the J gene TRBJ2-5, with D tentatively TRBD1 or TRBD2 (6 bases each). The CDR3 contains 13 residues. With 7 bases removed from V and 0 bases from J, the gap between germline ends came to 12 bases. From germline, CDR1 is DFQATT and CDR2 SNEGSKA (reference sequence). The CDR3 DNA is TGCAGTGGTGGAGGGGGTCACCAAGAGACCCAGTACTTC. It specifies CSGGGGHQETQYF.

This clonotype was detected many times. The chain links TRBV7-2 to TRBJ1-5, with TRBD1 matching over 8 bases. The CDR3 length is 15 residues. Looked up from germline, CDR1 is SGHTA and CDR2 is FQGNSA. The J segment lost 7 bases and the V segment lost 5 bases, leaving 10 bases of the junction unmatched. The CDR3 region is CASSPSRQGWQPQHF. The CDR3 bases are TGTGCCAGCAGCCCCTCCAGACAGGGGTGGCAGCCCCAGCATTTT. Variable domain in full (rest from reference TRBV7-2 and TRBJ1-5): GAGVSQSPSNKVTEKGKDVELRCDPISGHTALYWYRQSLGQGLEFLIYFQGNSAPDKSGLPSDRFSAERTGGSVSTLTIQRTQQEDSAVYLCASSPSRQGWQPQHFGDGTRLSIL.

This clonotype was observed a few times. The chain recombines TRBV28 with TRBJ2-5; 8 bases agree with TRBD2. V dropped 6 bases and J dropped 9; count of bases not matched to a gene: 15. CDR3 size: 15 residues. Per germline, CDR1 MDHEN and CDR2 SYDVKM. CDR3 coding DNA: TGTGCCAGCAGCACAACGGGGGGGGCCCCGGTGTCCCAGTACTTC. This encodes CASSTTGGAPVSQYF.

The sample holds a few counts of this clonotype. The genes are TRBV5-1 and TRBJ2-3; 7 nucleotides agree with TRBD1. Per germline, CDR1 SGHRS and CDR2 YFSETQ. The CDR3 length is 15 residues. The V segment lost 4 bases and the J segment 3 bases; nucleotides outside the gene matches: 8. The chain's CDR3 is CASSVTGQRTDTQYF. The CDR3 DNA is TGCGCCAGCAGCGTGACGGGACAGAGGACAGATACGCAGTATTTT. Filled out from reference TRBV5-1 and TRBJ2-3, the complete variable domain reads KAGVTQTPRYLIKTRGQQVTLSCSPISGHRSVSWYQQTPGQGLQFLFEYFSETQRNKGNFPGRFSGRQFSNSRSEMNVSTLELGDSALYLCASSVTGQRTDTQYFGPGTRLTVL.

The CDR3 is CATEDQGTNYGYTF. CDR3 sequence (DNA): TGTGCCACCGAAGACCAGGGTACTAACTATGGCTACACCTTC. The chain joins TRBV6-2 or TRBV6-3 to TRBJ1-2, with D tentatively TRBD1 (5 bases). This CDR3 contains 14 residues. Trimming shortened V by 10 bases and J by 0 bases, and 15 bases separated the two germline ends. Germline CDR1 reads MNHEY; CDR2 reads SVGEGT.

The V call is TRBV10-2, the J call TRBJ2-1; TRBD2 agrees at 9 bases. Germline V gene lookup returns CDR1 WSHSY and CDR2 SAAADI. This CDR3 is built from 14 residues. V lost 5 bases to trimming and J lost 8 bases; unmatched junction nucleotides: 7. The CDR3 DNA is TGCGCCAGCAGTCCTAGCGGGAATAAGTATGAGCAGTTCTTC. It translates to CASSPSGNKYEQFF.

This clonotype was found a few times. This rearrangement joins TRBV7-9 to TRBJ2-1, with 8 bases that match TRBD1. This CDR3 has 17 amino acids. The germline gives CDR1 SEHNR, CDR2 FQNEAQ (reference sequence). Germline trimming cut 1 base from V and 8 bases from J; bases unmatched to any gene: 13. The CDR3: CASSLGIQGETPDEQFF. CDR3 coding DNA: TGTGCCAGCAGCTTAGGGATACAGGGGGAAACCCCCGATGAGCAGTTCTTC.

V gene TRBV27 combines with J gene TRBJ1-2; D might be TRBD1 (6 bases). This CDR3 has 17 amino acids. Between the trimmed V and J ends, which lost 4 bases and 0 bases, there was a span of 18 bases. Per the germline V gene, CDR1 is MNHEY and CDR2 is SMNVEV (reference sequence). The CDR3 DNA follows: TGTGCCAGCAGTTCCGCCCAGGGGTTGCTGGCTAACTATGGCTACACCTTC. It translates to CASSSAQGLLANYGYTF.

The V gene is TRBV10-3, the J gene TRBJ2-3; D unresolved. CDR3 length: 18 amino acids. Looked up from germline, CDR1 is ENHRY and CDR2 is SYGVKD. Trimming stripped 4 bases from V and 2 bases from J, with 22 bases between. CDR3 region: CAISASGRSGESTDTQYF. The CDR3 DNA follows: TGTGCCATCAGTGCATCAGGCCGCTCAGGCGAATCCACAGATACGCAGTATTTT.

The rearrangement joins TRBV13 to TRBJ1-5; D gene uncertain. The CDR3 contains 12 residues. V lost 0 bases, J lost 7 bases, and 4 bases lay in between. Germline assignment: CDR1 PRHDT and CDR2 FYEKMQ (reference sequence). Written as DNA, the CDR3 is TGTGCCAGCAGCTTAGGGCAGCAGCCCCAGCATTTT. As protein: CASSLGQQPQHF.

V usage is TRBV7-2 and J usage is TRBJ2-7, with unresolved D. Germline CDR1 SGHTA, CDR2 FQGNSA. The V end was cut by 1 base, the J end by 0 bases, with 10 bases between. The CDR3 is made up of 15 amino acids. The CDR3 is CASSLGPGISYEQYF. Here the CDR3 DNA reads TGTGCCAGCAGCTTAGGTCCGGGCATCTCCTACGAGCAGTACTTC.